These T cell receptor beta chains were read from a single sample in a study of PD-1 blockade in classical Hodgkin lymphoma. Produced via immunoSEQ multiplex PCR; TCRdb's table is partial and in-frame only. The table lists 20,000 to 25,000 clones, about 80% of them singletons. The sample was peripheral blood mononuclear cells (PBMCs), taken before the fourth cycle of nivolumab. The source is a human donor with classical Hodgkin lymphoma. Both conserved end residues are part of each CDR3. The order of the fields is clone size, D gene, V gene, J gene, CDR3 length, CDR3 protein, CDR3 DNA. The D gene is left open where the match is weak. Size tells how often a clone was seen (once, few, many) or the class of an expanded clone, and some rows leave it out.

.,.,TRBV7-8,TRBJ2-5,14,CASSPRWLEETQYF,TGTGCCAGCAGCCCGCGCTGGCTAGAAGAGACCCAGTACTTC
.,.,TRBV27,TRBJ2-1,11,CASKSYNEQFF,TGTGCCAGCAAATCTTACAATGAGCAGTTCTTC
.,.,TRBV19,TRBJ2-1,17,CASSMALWAGIYNEQFF,TGTGCCAGTAGTATGGCGCTTTGGGCAGGGATTTACAATGAGCAGTTCTTC
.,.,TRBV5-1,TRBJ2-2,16,CASSHRGSANTGELFF,TGCGCCAGCAGTCATCGGGGGTCCGCGAACACCGGGGAGCTGTTTTTT
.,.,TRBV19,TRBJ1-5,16,CASSTRTVYSNQPQHF,TGTGCCAGTAGTACAAGGACGGTTTATAGCAATCAGCCCCAGCATTTT
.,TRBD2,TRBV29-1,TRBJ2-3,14,CSVEPSGSGDTQYF,TGCAGCGTTGAACCCAGCGGGAGCGGGGATACGCAGTATTTT
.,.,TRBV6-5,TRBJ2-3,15,CASSLQEPSTDTQYF,TGTGCCAGCAGTTTACAGGAGCCCAGCACAGATACGCAGTATTTT
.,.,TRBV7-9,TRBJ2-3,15,CASSVLATSTDTQYF,TGTGCCAGCAGCGTGCTAGCGACTAGCACAGATACGCAGTATTTT
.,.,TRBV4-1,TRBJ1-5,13,CASSRGGVQPQHF,TGCGCCAGCAGCCGGGGAGGGGTTCAGCCCCAGCATTTT
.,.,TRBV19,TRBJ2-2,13,CASGSVGTGELFF,TGTGCCAGCGGGAGTGTAGGCACCGGGGAGCTGTTTTTT
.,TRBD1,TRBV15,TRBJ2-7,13,CATSRTGSYEQYF,TGTGCCACCAGCAGGACAGGGTCCTACGAGCAGTACTTC
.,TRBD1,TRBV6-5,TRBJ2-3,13,CASSRGRPDTQYF,TGTGCCAGCAGCAGGGGGCGCCCAGATACGCAGTATTTT
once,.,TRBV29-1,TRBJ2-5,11,CSVAGMETQYF,TGCAGCGTCGCAGGGATGGAGACCCAGTACTTC
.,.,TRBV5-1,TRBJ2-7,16,CASSISGTNPSYGQYF,TGCGCCAGCAGCATATCCGGGACCAACCCCTCCTACGGGCAGTACTTC
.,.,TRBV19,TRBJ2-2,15,CASSPGRTNTGELFF,TGTGCCAGTAGTCCGGGACGGACGAACACCGGGGAGCTGTTTTTT
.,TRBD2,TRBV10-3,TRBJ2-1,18,CAISEAGLAARGYNEQFF,TGTGCCATCAGTGAGGCGGGACTAGCGGCACGCGGTTACAATGAGCAGTTCTTC
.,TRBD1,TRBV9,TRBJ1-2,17,CASSEGQEGTLFYGYTF,TGTGCCAGCAGCGAAGGACAGGAAGGGACCCTATTCTATGGCTACACCTTC
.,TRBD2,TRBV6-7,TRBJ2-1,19,CASSYLHISTSGAYNEQFF,TGTGCCAGCAGTTACCTTCACATCTCGACTAGCGGGGCCTACAATGAGCAGTTCTTC
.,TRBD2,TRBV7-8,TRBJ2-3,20,CASSTTGRMSGGRPPDTQYF,TGTGCCAGCAGCACAACGGGGAGAATGTCTGGCGGGAGGCCCCCAGATACGCAGTATTTT
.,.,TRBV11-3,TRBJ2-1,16,CASSFEATGVYNEQFF,TGTGCCAGCAGCTTTGAAGCAACGGGAGTGTACAATGAGCAGTTCTTC
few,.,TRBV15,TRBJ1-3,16,CATSRDVDFSGNTIYF,TGTGCCACCAGCAGAGATGTCGACTTCTCTGGAAACACCATATATTTT
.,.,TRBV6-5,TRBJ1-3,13,CASSYLPGNTIYF,TGTGCCAGCAGTTACTTGCCTGGAAACACCATATATTTT
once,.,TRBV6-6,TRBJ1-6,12,CASSYGASPLHF,TGTGCCAGCAGTTACGGGGCTTCACCCCTCCACTTT
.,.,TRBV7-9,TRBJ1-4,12,CASSFPNEKLFF,TGTGCCAGCAGCTTCCCAAATGAAAAACTGTTTTTT
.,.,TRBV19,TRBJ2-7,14,CASSTPGTFYEQYF,TGTGCCAGTTCCACCCCCGGGACATTCTACGAGCAGTACTTC
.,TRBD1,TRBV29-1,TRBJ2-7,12,CSVMTGWDEQYF,TGCAGCGTCATGACAGGGTGGGACGAGCAGTACTTC
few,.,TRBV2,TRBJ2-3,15,CASSANSTTTDTQYF,TGTGCCAGCAGTGCCAACTCGACTACCACAGATACGCAGTATTTT
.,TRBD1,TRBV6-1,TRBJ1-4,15,CASSEVPGQGVKLFF,TGTGCCAGCAGTGAAGTTCCGGGACAGGGGGTAAAACTGTTTTTT
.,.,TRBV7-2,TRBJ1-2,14,CASSSTPSSYGYTF,TGTGCCAGCAGCTCAACCCCCAGTTCCTATGGCTACACCTTC
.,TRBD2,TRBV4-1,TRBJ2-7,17,CASSQSWLAGGTYEQYF,TGCGCCAGCAGCCAAAGTTGGCTAGCGGGAGGAACCTACGAGCAGTACTTC
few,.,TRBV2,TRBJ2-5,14,CASSEASYQETQYF,TGTGCCAGCAGTGAAGCTTCGTACCAAGAGACCCAGTACTTC
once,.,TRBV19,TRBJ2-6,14,CASSLREWANVLTF,TGTGCCAGTAGCCTACGGGAATGGGCCAACGTCCTGACTTTC
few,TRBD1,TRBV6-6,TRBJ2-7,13,CASSYSGQGEQYF,TGTGCCAGCAGTTACTCCGGACAGGGGGAGCAGTACTTC
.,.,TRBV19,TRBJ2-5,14,CASSIAPGWETQYF,TGTGCCAGTAGTATAGCCCCGGGTTGGGAGACCCAGTACTTC
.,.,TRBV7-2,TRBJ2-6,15,CASSLAVSGANVLTF,TGTGCCAGCAGCTTAGCCGTGTCTGGGGCCAACGTCCTGACTTTC
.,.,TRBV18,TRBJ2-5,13,CASSPGTIETQYF,TGTGCCAGCTCACCTGGGACAATAGAGACCCAGTACTTC